This is a list of T cell receptor beta chains from one sample in a study of T cell repertoires in cytomegalovirus infection. TCRdb reanalysed the reads using MiXCR and keeps one entry per CDR3 protein. The table lists about 230,000 distinct CDR3 sequences, roughly 23% of them singletons. Material for sequencing was CD8+ T cells from PBMCs. The receptors shown here come from a human donor in good health (CMV status not recorded). Some clones in this sample may be carry-over from other donors' samples. Each CDR3 is given with its conserved first and last residue. The order of the fields is CDR3 protein, CDR3 DNA, clone size, V gene, D gene, CDR3 length, J gene. D genes are given only for firm matches. Only part of the rows carry a size: once, few, many, or a class if the clone is expanded.

cdr3_aa: CSVEALPGSGNTIYF
cdr3_nt: TGCAGCGTTGAGGCCCTTCCGGGCTCTGGAAACACCATATATTTT
clone_size: -
v_call: TRBV29-1
d_call: -
cdr3_length: 15
j_call: TRBJ1-3

cdr3_aa: CASSRTADIWGTSYEQYF
cdr3_nt: TGTGCCAGCAGCCGGACAGCGGACATATGGGGAACCTCCTACGAGCAGTACTTC
clone_size: many
v_call: TRBV7-9
d_call: -
cdr3_length: 18
j_call: TRBJ2-7

cdr3_aa: CASSNRDLYGYTF
cdr3_nt: TGTGCCAGCAGTAACAGGGACCTCTATGGCTACACCTTC
clone_size: many
v_call: TRBV28
d_call: -
cdr3_length: 13
j_call: TRBJ1-2

cdr3_aa: CASSLDFPGGEAFF
cdr3_nt: TGTGCTAGCAGCTTAGACTTTCCTGGGGGTGAAGCTTTCTTT
clone_size: -
v_call: TRBV7-2
d_call: -
cdr3_length: 14
j_call: TRBJ1-1

cdr3_aa: CASSQDLRDNYEQYF
cdr3_nt: TGCGCCAGCAGCCAAGATCTAAGAGATAACTACGAGCAGTACTTC
clone_size: -
v_call: TRBV4-1
d_call: -
cdr3_length: 15
j_call: TRBJ2-7

cdr3_aa: CAVPNSFNTEAFF
cdr3_nt: TGTGCCGTACCAAACTCGTTCAACACTGAAGCTTTCTTT
clone_size: few
v_call: TRBV7-9
d_call: -
cdr3_length: 13
j_call: TRBJ1-1

cdr3_aa: CASSLIESYEQYF
cdr3_nt: TGTGCCAGCAGCTTAATAGAATCCTACGAGCAGTACTTC
clone_size: many
v_call: TRBV7-2
d_call: -
cdr3_length: 13
j_call: TRBJ2-7

cdr3_aa: CASAPRGETYEQYF
cdr3_nt: TGTGCCAGTGCCCCGCGGGGGGAGACCTACGAGCAGTACTTC
clone_size: few
v_call: TRBV19
d_call: TRBD2
cdr3_length: 14
j_call: TRBJ2-7

cdr3_aa: CASGPPAGGSYNEQFF
cdr3_nt: TGTGCCAGCGGCCCCCCGGCGGGAGGCTCCTACAATGAGCAGTTCTTC
clone_size: many
v_call: TRBV6-1
d_call: TRBD2
cdr3_length: 16
j_call: TRBJ2-1

cdr3_aa: CASSDEGYVGEAFF
cdr3_nt: TGTGCCAGCAGTGACGAAGGATACGTGGGTGAAGCTTTCTTT
clone_size: -
v_call: TRBV2
d_call: -
cdr3_length: 14
j_call: TRBJ1-1

cdr3_aa: CATSRDLGGGTDTQYF
cdr3_nt: TGTGCCACCAGCAGAGATCTTGGGGGCGGCACAGATACGCAGTATTTT
clone_size: -
v_call: TRBV15
d_call: -
cdr3_length: 16
j_call: TRBJ2-3

cdr3_aa: CASSLGTTGEQYF
cdr3_nt: TGTGCCAGCAGTTTGGGGACGACGGGGGAGCAGTACTTC
clone_size: few
v_call: TRBV12-3/TRBV12-4
d_call: -
cdr3_length: 13
j_call: TRBJ2-7

cdr3_aa: CASSLWDGELFF
cdr3_nt: TGTGCCAGCAGCTTATGGGACGGGGAGCTGTTTTTT
clone_size: few
v_call: TRBV7-8
d_call: -
cdr3_length: 12
j_call: TRBJ2-2

cdr3_aa: CASSLRGPGGNTF
cdr3_nt: TGTGCCAGCAGTTTACGTGGGCCTGGTGGCAACACCTTC
clone_size: -
v_call: TRBV27
d_call: -
cdr3_length: 13
j_call: TRBJ1-2

cdr3_aa: CASSPGGSNEKLFF
cdr3_nt: TGTGCCAGCAGCCCGGGGGGCAGTAATGAAAAACTGTTTTTT
clone_size: -
v_call: TRBV7-9
d_call: -
cdr3_length: 14
j_call: TRBJ1-4

cdr3_aa: CASSYSSAGGYNEQFF
cdr3_nt: TGTGCCAGCAGTTACTCTTCGGCGGGGGGGTACAATGAGCAGTTCTTC
clone_size: -
v_call: TRBV6-2/TRBV6-3
d_call: TRBD2
cdr3_length: 16
j_call: TRBJ2-1

cdr3_aa: CASSLVTGESYEQYF
cdr3_nt: TGTGCCAGCAGCTTAGTAACAGGGGAATCCTACGAGCAGTACTTC
clone_size: few
v_call: TRBV7-6
d_call: TRBD1
cdr3_length: 15
j_call: TRBJ2-7

cdr3_aa: CASRDYLTDTQYF
cdr3_nt: TGTGCCAGCAGGGACTATCTCACAGATACGCAGTATTTT
clone_size: -
v_call: TRBV13
d_call: -
cdr3_length: 13
j_call: TRBJ2-3

cdr3_aa: CASRETSGGASEQYF
cdr3_nt: TGTGCCAGCAGGGAAACTAGCGGGGGGGCCTCCGAGCAGTACTTC
clone_size: many
v_call: TRBV28
d_call: TRBD2
cdr3_length: 15
j_call: TRBJ2-7

cdr3_aa: CASSDQGYEQYF
cdr3_nt: TGTGCCAGCAGTGACCAAGGGTACGAGCAGTACTTC
clone_size: -
v_call: TRBV12-3/TRBV12-4
d_call: -
cdr3_length: 12
j_call: TRBJ2-7

cdr3_aa: CASTQAGDFTGELFF
cdr3_nt: TGTGCCAGCACTCAAGCGGGGGACTTCACCGGGGAGCTGTTTTTT
clone_size: few
v_call: TRBV7-9
d_call: TRBD2
cdr3_length: 15
j_call: TRBJ2-2

cdr3_aa: CASKRALEETQYF
cdr3_nt: TGTGCCAGTAAGAGGGCCCTAGAAGAGACCCAGTACTTC
clone_size: few
v_call: TRBV19
d_call: -
cdr3_length: 13
j_call: TRBJ2-5

cdr3_aa: CASSEYRGAAGYNEQFF
cdr3_nt: TGTGCCAGCAGTGAATACCGCGGGGCGGCGGGCTACAATGAGCAGTTCTTC
clone_size: many
v_call: TRBV2
d_call: -
cdr3_length: 17
j_call: TRBJ2-1

cdr3_aa: CASSYFPEGAEAFF
cdr3_nt: TGTGCCAGCAGTTACTTCCCTGAGGGGGCTGAAGCTTTCTTT
clone_size: -
v_call: TRBV6-6
d_call: -
cdr3_length: 14
j_call: TRBJ1-1

cdr3_aa: CASTISYNYGYTF
cdr3_nt: TGTGCCAGCACCATTTCGTATAACTATGGCTACACCTTC
clone_size: few
v_call: TRBV6-5
d_call: -
cdr3_length: 13
j_call: TRBJ1-2